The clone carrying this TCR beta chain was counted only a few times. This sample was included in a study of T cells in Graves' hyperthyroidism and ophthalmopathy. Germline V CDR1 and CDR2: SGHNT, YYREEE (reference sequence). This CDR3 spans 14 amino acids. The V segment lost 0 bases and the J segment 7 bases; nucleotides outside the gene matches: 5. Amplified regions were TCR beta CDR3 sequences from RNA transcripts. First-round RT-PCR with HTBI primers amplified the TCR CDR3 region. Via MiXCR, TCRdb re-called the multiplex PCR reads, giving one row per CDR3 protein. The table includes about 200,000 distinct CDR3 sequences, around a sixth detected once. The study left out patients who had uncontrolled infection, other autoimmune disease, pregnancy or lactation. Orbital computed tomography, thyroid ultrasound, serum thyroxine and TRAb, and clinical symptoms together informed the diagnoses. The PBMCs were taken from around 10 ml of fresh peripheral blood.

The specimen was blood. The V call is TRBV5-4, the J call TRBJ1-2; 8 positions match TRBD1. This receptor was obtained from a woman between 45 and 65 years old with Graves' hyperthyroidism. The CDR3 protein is CASSLGPDRAGYTF. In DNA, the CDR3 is TGTGCCAGCAGCTTGGGCCCGGACAGGGCTGGCTACACCTTC.